The 23 T cell receptor beta chains listed next were all sequenced from one sample in a study of lymphopenia after photon versus proton radiotherapy. Assay: immunoSEQ multiplex PCR; the TCRdb copy retains only in-frame clones and omits some. The sample has 15,000 to 20,000 clones, under 90% seen once. Sample: peripheral blood, taken from a patient treated with proton-based radiotherapy. These receptors came from a man in his 70s with pancreatic cancer.

This clone showed up just once. CDR3: CASMAGTYNEKLFF. CDR3 bases: TGTGCCAGCATGGCCGGGACTTATAATGAAAAACTGTTTTTT. This chain links TRBV6-1 with TRBJ1-4; D may be TRBD1 (5 bases). The CDR3 contains 14 residues. V was cut by 7 bases and J by 4 bases, with 13 bases left in between. Germline V gene sequence: CDR1 MNHNS, CDR2 SASEGT.

The J gene is TRBJ1-4, the V gene TRBV5-5; weak D call: TRBD1 (6 bases). Germline CDR1 is SGHKS and CDR2 is YYEKEE (reference sequence). The CDR3 extends over 15 amino acids. Trimming cost V 4 bases and J 8 bases, with 18 bases left between them. CDR3 sequence (DNA): TGTGCCAGCAGCCCTCGAGCGGGGACAAGCGAAAAACTGTTTTTT. Its protein is CASSPRAGTSEKLFF.

The CDR3 loop reads CASSLGEKVAGTSYNEQFF. The CDR3 DNA sequence: TGCGCCAGCAGCTTGGGGGAGAAGGTAGCGGGAACCTCCTACAATGAGCAGTTCTTC. The chain joins TRBV5-1 to TRBJ2-1, with 8 bases identical to TRBD2. In germline, CDR1 is SGHRS, CDR2 YFSETQ. The V and J ends lost 0 bases and 0 bases, in that order; junction bases with no gene match: 11. This CDR3 is built from 19 residues.

The chain joins TRBV7-2 to TRBJ2-2; possible D gene TRBD2, 5 bases. The CDR3 is 15 amino acids. The V gene lost 1 base and the J gene lost 3 bases, with 9 bases spanning the gap. Germline CDR1 SGHTA, CDR2 FQGNSA. The CDR3 bases are TGTGCCAGCAGCTTAGATACTAGTTACACCGGGGAGCTGTTTTTT. Its protein is CASSLDTSYTGELFF.

The rearrangement uses TRBV19 and TRBJ2-7; a possible D gene is TRBD2 (6 bases). V dropped 7 bases and J dropped 10 bases, with 20 bases sitting between them. The CDR3 contains 13 residues. Germline V gene sequence: CDR1 LNHDA, CDR2 SQIVND (reference sequence). The CDR3 region has the DNA TGTGCCAGTACCATAGCAGACGGCGGGGTACAGTACTTC. This translates into CASTIADGGVQYF.

Here the CDR3 DNA reads TGTGCCAGCAGTTACAGGGAAAGCTACACCTTC. It translates to CASSYRESYTF. The chain recombines TRBV6-5 with TRBJ1-2; D unclear. This CDR3 region has 11 residues. V was pared by 2 bases and J by 9 bases, with 7 bases between. The germline gives CDR1 MNHEY, CDR2 SVGAGI.

The chain links TRBV15 to TRBJ1-4; no firm D call. Trimming removed 5 bases at V and 6 bases at J, with 16 bases between. The CDR3 extends over 15 amino acids. Germline V gene data show CDR1 as LNHNV and CDR2 as YYDKDF (reference sequence). The CDR3 sequence: CATSGSKEWDEKLFF. The CDR3, as DNA: TGTGCCACCAGCGGCTCAAAGGAATGGGATGAAAAACTGTTTTTT.

The chain has TRBV5-5 and TRBJ1-2, with D hard to call. Germline V CDR1 and CDR2: SGHKS, YYEKEE (reference sequence). CDR3 length equals 14 residues. V lost 0 bases and J lost 0, with 6 bases in between. CDR3 nucleotides: TGTGCCAGCAGCTTGGGAGGCGCTAACTATGGCTACACCTTC. The encoded protein is CASSLGGANYGYTF.

The chain uses TRBV19 and TRBJ1-1; no clear D. V dropped 4 bases and J dropped 1 base, with 7 bases sitting between them. The CDR3 length is 13 residues. CDR1 LNHDA and CDR2 SQIVND come from the germline V gene (reference sequence). DNA for the CDR3: TGTGCCAGTAGTACGAGTGGGAACACTGAAGCTTTCTTT. Protein sequence: CASSTSGNTEAFF.

This clone was detected once. This sequence joins TRBV9 and TRBJ2-1; the D call may be TRBD1 or TRBD2 (5 bases each). Germline V lookup: CDR1 SGDLS, CDR2 YYNGEE. The V and J ends lost 2 bases and 5 bases respectively, with 14 bases between them. The CDR3 consists of 15 residues. For the CDR3, the DNA is TGTGCCAGCAGCGTGAGAGGGGAAACTAACAATGAGCAGTTCTTC. This codes for CASSVRGETNNEQFF.

The chain is built from TRBV6-1 and TRBJ2-2, with 8 bases aligning to TRBD2. With V trimmed by 8 bases and J by 6 bases, 8 bases remained unmatched. CDR3 length: 14 amino acids. CDR1 MNHNS and CDR2 SASEGT come from the germline V gene. CDR3 coding DNA: TGTGCCAGCGAGAAAGCGGGAGAAGCCGGGGAGCTGTTTTTT. Translated: CASEKAGEAGELFF.

This sequence joins TRBV6-6 and TRBJ2-7, with D possibly matching TRBD2 (5 bases). The CDR3 contains 11 residues. The germline CDR1 and CDR2 sequences are MNHNY and SVGAGI (reference sequence). V was clipped by 3 bases and J by 7 bases, with 7 bases between them. The CDR3 is CASSYGGEQYF. The CDR3 DNA reads as TGTGCCAGCAGTTATGGCGGGGAGCAGTACTTC.

The chain recombines TRBV5-1 with TRBJ2-7; D is ambiguous. Between the trimmed V and J ends, which lost 4 bases and 2 bases, there was a span of 13 bases. The germline V gene has CDR1 SGHRS and CDR2 YFSETQ. This CDR3 is built from 14 residues. CDR3 DNA: TGCGCCAGCAGCCAGACTCTTCTCGCCTACGAGCAGTACTTC. Its protein product is CASSQTLLAYEQYF.

The chain joins TRBV7-2 to TRBJ1-6, with 8 bases that match TRBD1. CDR1 is SGHTA, CDR2 FQGNSA, per germline. This CDR3 region has 13 residues. The V gene end was trimmed by 5 bases and the J gene end by 8 bases; junction bases not matched to a gene: 2. CDR3 amino acids: CASSRTGHSPLHF. In DNA, the CDR3 is TGTGCCAGCAGCCGGACAGGGCATTCACCCCTCCACTTT.

CDR3 sequence reads: CASSRTDLLNYGYTF. The DNA of the CDR3 is TGTGCCAGTAGTAGGACGGATCTTCTCAACTATGGCTACACCTTC. The chain is built from TRBV19 and TRBJ1-2; unclear D gene. The CDR3 covers 15 residues. V was trimmed by 4 bases and J by 2 bases, leaving 14 bases between them. CDR1 is LNHDA and CDR2 is SQIVND in the germline V gene (reference sequence).

V is TRBV27 and J is TRBJ1-3, with D perhaps matching TRBD1 (5 bases). V was pared by 2 bases and J by 8 bases, with 16 bases between. Germline V gene lookup returns CDR1 MNHEY and CDR2 SMNVEV (reference sequence). This CDR3 region has 15 residues. The CDR3 protein is CASSLDGPRGDTIYF. CDR3 nucleotides: TGTGCCAGCAGTTTAGATGGTCCTCGGGGGGACACCATATATTTT.

The gene calls are TRBV5-1 and TRBJ1-2; D is possibly TRBD1 (6 bases). The V end lost 1 base, the J end lost 3 bases, and 10 bases lay between the germline ends. The germline CDR1 and CDR2 sequences are SGHRS and YFSETQ. The CDR3 has 14 residues. CDR3 nucleotides: TGCGCCAGCAGCTTGACGACAGGAGACTATGGCTACACCTTC. It yields the protein CASSLTTGDYGYTF.

The chain employs TRBV9 and TRBJ2-1, with D uncertain. Germline V CDR1 and CDR2: SGDLS, YYNGEE. Trimming took 4 bases from V and 7 from J, leaving 21 bases between them. The CDR3 is made up of 16 amino acids. The CDR3 DNA is TGTGCCAGCAGCCCCCGTAGGGAACCTGTGGGAAATGAGCAGTTCTTC. Translating it yields CASSPRREPVGNEQFF.

The J gene is TRBJ2-7, the V gene TRBV30; D uncertain. Trimming took off 0 bases at V and 5 bases at J, with 14 bases between the two ends. This CDR3 is 14 amino acids long. Germline V gene data show CDR1 as GTSNPN and CDR2 as SVGIG (reference sequence). CDR3 sequence: CAWSVQPGYNEQYF. The CDR3 DNA follows: TGTGCCTGGAGTGTACAGCCAGGTTACAACGAGCAGTACTTC. The variable domain in full, completed from reference TRBV30 and TRBJ2-7, reads SQTIHQWPATLVQPVGSPLSLECTVEGTSNPNLYWYRQAAGRGLQLLFYSVGIGQISSEVPQNLSASRPQDRQFILSSKKLLLSDSGFYLCAWSVQPGYNEQYFGPGTRLTVT.

The J gene is TRBJ1-5, the V gene TRBV7-2; unclear D gene. Trimming took off 5 bases at V and 6 bases at J, with 14 bases between the two ends. Germline V gene lookup returns CDR1 SGHTA and CDR2 FQGNSA. The CDR3 consists of 14 residues. Written as DNA, the CDR3 is TGTGCCAGCAGCCCCCACGGGGTAGGTCAGCCCCAGCATTTT. As protein: CASSPHGVGQPQHF.

This clone has more than one count but fewer than ten. The gene calls are TRBV14 and TRBJ2-2, with no clear D. CDR3 size: 17 residues. Trimming removed 0 bases from V and 6 bases from J, with 17 bases in between. Germline CDR1 reads SGHDN; CDR2 reads FVKESK. The CDR3: CASSQDSFRVVAGELFF. The CDR3 DNA follows: TGTGCCAGCAGCCAAGATAGCTTCCGAGTCGTGGCCGGGGAGCTGTTTTTT.

The chain employs TRBV7-6 and TRBJ2-3; 15 positions match TRBD2. Germline lookup yields CDR1 SGHVS and CDR2 FNYEAQ. Losses at the gene ends were 4 bases for V and 2 bases for J; bases not matched to a gene: 7. CDR3 length equals 18 residues. The CDR3 region has the DNA TGTGCCAGCAGCTCAAGGACTAGCGGGGGGGACTTCACAGATACGCAGTATTTT. The encoded protein is CASSSRTSGGDFTDTQYF. Full variable domain (rest looked up from reference TRBV7-6 and TRBJ2-3): GAGVSQSPRYKVTKRGQDVALRCDPISGHVSLYWYRQALGQGPEFLTYFNYEAQQDKSGLPNDRFSAERPEGSISTLTIQRTEQRDSAMYRCASSSRTSGGDFTDTQYFGPGTRLTVL.

The V gene is TRBV5-1, the J gene TRBJ1-1; a weak D match, TRBD1 (5 bases). V lost 4 bases to trimming and J lost 3 bases, with 10 bases between them. The CDR3 is made up of 13 amino acids. The germline gives CDR1 SGHRS, CDR2 YFSETQ. The CDR3, as DNA: TGCGCCAGCAGCCTGGACATCTACACTGAAGCTTTCTTT. This encodes CASSLDIYTEAFF.